A single sample is the source of the 21 T cell receptor beta chains below, sequenced in a study of shared clonotypes between healthy human individuals. Profiling relied on immunoSEQ multiplex PCR, and the TCRdb table lists in-frame clones only, not all of them. The sample carries 400,000 to 500,000 clones, about 80% recorded once. The sample consisted of PBMCs. The origin of the receptors is a woman aged 35 to 49 in good health. Some clones in this sample may be carry-over from other donors' samples.

This chain joins TRBV5-4 and TRBJ2-7; 13 bases agree with TRBD2. The CDR3 runs 16 residues. Germline lookup yields CDR1 SGHNT and CDR2 YYREEE (reference sequence). V was clipped by 4 bases and J by 2 bases; unmatched bases: 6. The CDR3 DNA reads TGTGCCAGCAGCCCCGGACTAGCGGGAGTCGCCTACGAGCAGTACTTC. It specifies CASSPGLAGVAYEQYF.

The chain couples TRBV5-4 to TRBJ1-1; D call uncertain. The V gene's germline CDR1 is SGHNT and CDR2 YYREEE (reference sequence). This CDR3 spans 15 amino acids. The V and J ends lost 3 bases and 3 bases respectively, with 15 bases between them. The CDR3 spells CASSSLAYSDTEAFF. As DNA, the CDR3 is TGTGCCAGCAGCTCCTTAGCCTACTCGGACACTGAAGCTTTCTTT.

The rearrangement links TRBV5-1 to TRBJ2-1; D tentatively fits TRBD1 or TRBD2 (5 bases each). V lost 4 bases and J lost 6, with 17 bases in between. The CDR3 totals 15 residues. Germline V gene lookup returns CDR1 SGHRS and CDR2 YFSETQ. CDR3 sequence: CASSISGGDLNEQFF. The CDR3 DNA follows: TGCGCCAGCAGCATAAGCGGTGGGGACCTCAATGAGCAGTTCTTC.

This chain uses TRBV7-6 with TRBJ2-2; TRBD1 might be the D (5 bases). The CDR3 totals 14 residues. Trimming took off 1 base at V and 7 bases at J, with 10 bases between the two ends. Germline V gene data show CDR1 as SGHVS and CDR2 as FNYEAQ. This CDR3 is CASSLEGVYGELFF. The CDR3 DNA reads as TGTGCCAGCAGCTTAGAAGGGGTTTACGGGGAGCTGTTTTTT.

The V call is TRBV19, the J call TRBJ2-2; 9 bases are shared with TRBD2. CDR1 and CDR2 (germline): LNHDA, SQIVND (reference sequence). The V and J ends lost 3 bases and 5 bases, in that order; junction bases with no gene match: 10. The length of the CDR3 is 17 residues. CDR3 coding DNA: TGTGCCAGTAGTATCGCGGTAGCGGGAGTGGTGACCGGGGAGCTGTTTTTT. It specifies CASSIAVAGVVTGELFF.

The chain recombines TRBV7-6 with TRBJ1-5, with D unresolved. Germline loops: CDR1 SGHVS, CDR2 FNYEAQ. This CDR3 has 13 residues. The germline V and J ends were trimmed by 3 bases and 4 bases, with 7 bases remaining between them. CDR3 in amino acids: CASSFENNQPQHF. CDR3 bases: TGTGCCAGCAGCTTCGAGAATAATCAGCCCCAGCATTTT.

V and J are TRBV4-3 and TRBJ2-5, with a tentative D call TRBD1 (5 bases). Trimming took off 0 bases at V and 7 bases at J, with 9 bases between the two ends. The CDR3 totals 13 residues. Germline CDR1 reads LGHNA; CDR2 reads YSLEER. The CDR3 here is CASSQDGAATQYF. The CDR3 nucleotides are TGCGCCAGCAGCCAAGATGGGGCGGCGACCCAGTACTTC.

This clone was found once. The chain is built from TRBV16 and TRBJ2-7, with D hard to call. The CDR3 consists of 12 residues. Germline loops: CDR1 KGHSY, CDR2 FQNENV. V dropped 3 bases and J dropped 3 bases, with 6 bases sitting between them. Here the CDR3 reads CASSQGNYEQYF. The CDR3 DNA reads as TGTGCCAGCAGCCAGGGAAACTACGAGCAGTACTTC.

This sequence joins TRBV27 and TRBJ2-1; TRBD2 might be the D (6 bases). The germline V and J ends were trimmed by 1 base and 0 bases, with 16 bases remaining between them. The CDR3 is made up of 18 amino acids. Germline loops: CDR1 MNHEY, CDR2 SMNVEV (reference sequence). The CDR3 DNA is TGTGCCAGCAGTTTATTTCCGGACTACCAAGACTCCTACAATGAGCAGTTCTTC. It is translated as CASSLFPDYQDSYNEQFF.

The J gene is TRBJ2-1, the V gene TRBV7-9; 8 nucleotides align to TRBD1. Germline V gene data show CDR1 as SEHNR and CDR2 as FQNEAQ (reference sequence). This CDR3 region has 15 residues. The V gene end was trimmed by 5 bases and the J gene end by 5 bases; junction bases not matched to a gene: 8. CDR3 sequence reads: CASSRTGTGDNEQFF. CDR3 nucleotides: TGTGCCAGCAGCCGGACAGGGACTGGGGACAATGAGCAGTTCTTC. Supplemented by reference TRBV7-9 and TRBJ2-1, the full variable domain reads DTGVSQNPRHKITKRGQNVTFRCDPISEHNRLYWYRQTLGQGPEFLTYFQNEAQLEKSRLLSDRFSAERPKGSFSTLEIQRTEQGDSAMYLCASSRTGTGDNEQFFGPGTRLTVL.

The genes are TRBV18 and TRBJ2-1, with D possibly being TRBD1 (6 bases). With 6 bases removed from V and 4 bases from J, the gap between germline ends came to 16 bases. CDR3 size: 15 residues. Germline CDR1 and CDR2: KGHSH and LQKENI. The CDR3 DNA follows: TGTGCCAGCTCCCGCCGGAACAGGGATTACAATGAGCAGTTCTTC. Translation: CASSRRNRDYNEQFF.

The chain joins TRBV28 to TRBJ1-2, with 7 nucleotides matching TRBD1. There are 12 residues in the CDR3. V shed 2 bases, J shed 11 bases, and the junction held 5 bases outside the gene matches. Germline CDR1 MDHEN, CDR2 SYDVKM. CDR3 in amino acids: CASSLLRGLYTF. For the CDR3, the DNA is TGTGCCAGCAGTTTACTGAGGGGGCTTTACACCTTC.

This chain uses TRBV9 with TRBJ2-3; D unresolved. In germline, CDR1 is SGDLS, CDR2 YYNGEE. CDR3 length equals 12 residues. The V gene lost 5 bases and the J gene lost 2 bases, with 6 bases spanning the gap. Written as DNA, the CDR3 is TGTGCCAGCAGGGGGTACACAGATACGCAGTATTTT. This encodes CASRGYTDTQYF.

The chain links TRBV7-7 to TRBJ2-2; unclear D gene. Germline lookup yields CDR1 SSHAT and CDR2 FNYEAQ (reference sequence). This CDR3 comprises 13 residues. Trimming removed 0 bases from V and 7 bases from J, with 6 bases in between. The DNA of the CDR3 is TGTGCCAGCAGCTTAGCTGTGGGCGGGGAGCTGTTTTTT. This translates into CASSLAVGGELFF.

The chain is built from TRBV7-9 and TRBJ2-1, with TRBD2 as a possible D gene (5 bases). The germline V and J ends were trimmed by 1 base and 2 bases, with 12 bases remaining between them. Germline CDR1 and CDR2: SEHNR and FQNEAQ (reference sequence). The CDR3 has 16 amino acids. The DNA for the CDR3 is TGTGCCAGCAGCTTAGTCCTAGCCGGTACCTACAATGAGCAGTTCTTC. Translating gives CASSLVLAGTYNEQFF.

This clone was counted a single time. CDR3 amino acids: CASSPLGENNEQFF. The CDR3 DNA reads as TGTGCCAGCAGCCCACTTGGGGAAAACAATGAGCAGTTCTTC. The chain couples TRBV13 to TRBJ2-1; D remains unclear. The CDR3 consists of 14 residues. V lost 5 bases and J lost 5, with 13 bases in between. Germline CDR1 reads PRHDT; CDR2 reads FYEKMQ (reference sequence).

The rearrangement uses TRBV5-1 and TRBJ1-5; possibly TRBD1 for D (5 bases). V lost 3 bases, J lost 5 bases, and 9 bases lay in between. This CDR3 region has 13 residues. Germline values: CDR1 SGHRS, CDR2 YFSETQ. DNA for the CDR3: TGCGCCAGCAGCTGGGGGACGGATCAGCCCCAGCATTTT. Protein sequence: CASSWGTDQPQHF.

A note on this clone: Other DNA sequences from this sample encode an identical CDR3 as well. This chain uses TRBV5-1 with TRBJ2-2; 8 bases are a match to TRBD1. CDR1 SGHRS and CDR2 YFSETQ come from the germline V gene. This CDR3 contains 14 residues. The junction had 4 bases not matched to a gene; V was cut back by 5 bases and J by 4 bases. CDR3: CASSWGTGTGELFF. The CDR3 coding sequence is TGCGCCAGCAGTTGGGGGACAGGCACCGGGGAGCTGTTTTTT.

V and J are TRBV6-6 and TRBJ1-3, with 7 bases lining up with TRBD1. The CDR3 is 14 residues long. Germline lookup yields CDR1 MNHNY and CDR2 SVGAGI (reference sequence). V lost 8 bases, J lost 0 bases, and 4 bases stayed unmatched. The CDR3 nucleotides are TGTGCCAGCCGCGGACAGGTCTCTGGAAACACCATATATTTT. It codes for CASRGQVSGNTIYF.

A remark on this clone: Other DNA variants within this sample encode the same CDR3. V gene TRBV5-1 combines with J gene TRBJ2-5; weak D call: TRBD2 (5 bases). The germline V and J ends were trimmed by 0 bases and 5 bases, with 8 bases remaining between them. The CDR3 length is 13 residues. From germline, CDR1 is SGHRS and CDR2 YFSETQ. This CDR3 reads CASSLAGWETQYF. DNA for the CDR3: TGCGCCAGCAGCTTGGCGGGGTGGGAGACCCAGTACTTC.

The chain uses TRBV6-1 and TRBJ1-4; D is perhaps TRBD1 (6 bases). Trimming removed 11 bases from V and 3 bases from J, with 16 bases in between. This CDR3 comprises 14 residues. Looked up from germline, CDR1 is MNHNS and CDR2 is SASEGT. Here the CDR3 DNA reads TGTGCCGGACAAGGGGGTACAGCTAATGAAAAACTGTTTTTT. This codes for CAGQGGTANEKLFF.